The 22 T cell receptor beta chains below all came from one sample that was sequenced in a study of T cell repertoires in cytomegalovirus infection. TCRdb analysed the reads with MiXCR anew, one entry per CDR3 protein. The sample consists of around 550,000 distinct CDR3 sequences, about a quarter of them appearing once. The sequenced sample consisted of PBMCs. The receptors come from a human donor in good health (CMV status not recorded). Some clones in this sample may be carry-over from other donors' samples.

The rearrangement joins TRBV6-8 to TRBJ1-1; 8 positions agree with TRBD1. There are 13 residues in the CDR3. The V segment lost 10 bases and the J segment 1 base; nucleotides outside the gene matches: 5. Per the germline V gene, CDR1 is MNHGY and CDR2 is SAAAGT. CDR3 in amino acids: CATGGTGNTEAFF. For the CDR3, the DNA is TGTGCCACCGGGGGGACAGGGAACACTGAAGCTTTCTTT.

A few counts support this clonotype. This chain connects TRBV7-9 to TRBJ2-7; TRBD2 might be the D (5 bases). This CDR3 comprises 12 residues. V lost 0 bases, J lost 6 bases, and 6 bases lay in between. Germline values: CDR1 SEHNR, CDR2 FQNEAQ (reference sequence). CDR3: CASSLAAGEQYV. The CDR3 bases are TGTGCCAGCAGCTTAGCTGCGGGCGAGCAGTACGTC.

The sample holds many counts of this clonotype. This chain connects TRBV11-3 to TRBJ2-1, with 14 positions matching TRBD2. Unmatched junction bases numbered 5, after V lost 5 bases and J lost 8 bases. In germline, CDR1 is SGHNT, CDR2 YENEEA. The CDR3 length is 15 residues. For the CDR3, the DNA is TGTGCCAGCAGCACCCGGACTAGCGGGAGGTATGAGCAGTTCTTC. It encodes CASSTRTSGRYEQFF.

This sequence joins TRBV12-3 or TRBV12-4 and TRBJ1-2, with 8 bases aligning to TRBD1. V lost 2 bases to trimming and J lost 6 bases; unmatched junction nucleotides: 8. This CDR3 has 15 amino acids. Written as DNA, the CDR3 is TGTGCCAGCAGTTTAAGGGCAGGGGGCGGCCATGGCTACACCTTC. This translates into CASSLRAGGGHGYTF.

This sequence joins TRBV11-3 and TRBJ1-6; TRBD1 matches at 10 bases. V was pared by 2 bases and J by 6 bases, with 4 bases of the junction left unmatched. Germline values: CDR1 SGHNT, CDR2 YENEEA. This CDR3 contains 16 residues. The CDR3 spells CASSLLTGGGNSPLHF. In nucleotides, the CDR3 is TGTGCCAGCAGCTTATTGACAGGGGGCGGTAATTCACCCCTCCACTTT.

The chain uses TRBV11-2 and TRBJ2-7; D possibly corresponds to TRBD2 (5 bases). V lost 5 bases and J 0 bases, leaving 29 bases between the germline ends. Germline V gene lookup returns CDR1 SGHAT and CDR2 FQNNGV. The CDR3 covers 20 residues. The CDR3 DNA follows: TGTGCCAGCAGCCTTTTCCCAGGCCCGGGGTCCGGCTTATTCTCCTACGAGCAGTACGTC. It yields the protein CASSLFPGPGSGLFSYEQYV.

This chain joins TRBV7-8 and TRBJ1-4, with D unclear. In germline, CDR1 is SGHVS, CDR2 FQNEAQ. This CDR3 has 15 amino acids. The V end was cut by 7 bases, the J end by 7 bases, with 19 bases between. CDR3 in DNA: TGTGCCAGCAAGTCTAACGGACCGTACGTTGAAAAACTGTTTTTT. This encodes CASKSNGPYVEKLFF. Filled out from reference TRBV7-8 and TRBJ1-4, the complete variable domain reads GAGVSQSPRYKVAKRGQDVALRCDPISGHVSLFWYQQALGQGPEFLTYFQNEAQLDKSGLPSDRFFAERPEGSVSTLKIQRTQQEDSAVYLCASKSNGPYVEKLFFGSGTQLSVL.

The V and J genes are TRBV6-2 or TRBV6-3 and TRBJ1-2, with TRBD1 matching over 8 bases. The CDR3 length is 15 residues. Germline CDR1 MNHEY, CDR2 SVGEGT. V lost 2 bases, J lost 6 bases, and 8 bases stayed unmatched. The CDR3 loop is CASSYRADRVDGYTF. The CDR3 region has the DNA TGTGCCAGCAGTTACCGGGCGGACAGGGTGGATGGCTACACCTTC.

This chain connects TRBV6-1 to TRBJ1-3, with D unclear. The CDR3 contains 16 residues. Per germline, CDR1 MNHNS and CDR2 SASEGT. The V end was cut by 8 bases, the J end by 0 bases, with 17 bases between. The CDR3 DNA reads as TGTGCCAGCCCCCCGGACCGTCGTTACTCTGGAAACACCATATATTTT. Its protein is CASPPDRRYSGNTIYF.

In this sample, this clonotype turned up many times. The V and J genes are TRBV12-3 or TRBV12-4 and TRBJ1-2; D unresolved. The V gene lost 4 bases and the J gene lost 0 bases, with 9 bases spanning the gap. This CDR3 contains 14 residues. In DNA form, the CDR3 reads TGTGCCAGCAGTTCCCACAGTTCTAACTATGGCTACACCTTC. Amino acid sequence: CASSSHSSNYGYTF.

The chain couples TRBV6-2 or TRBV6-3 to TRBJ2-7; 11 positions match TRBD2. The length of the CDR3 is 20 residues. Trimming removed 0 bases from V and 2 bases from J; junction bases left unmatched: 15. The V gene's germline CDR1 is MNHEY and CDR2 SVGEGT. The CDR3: CASSYSMEGLAGGGTYEQYV. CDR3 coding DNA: TGTGCCAGCAGTTACTCGATGGAAGGCCTAGCGGGAGGAGGAACCTACGAGCAGTACGTC.

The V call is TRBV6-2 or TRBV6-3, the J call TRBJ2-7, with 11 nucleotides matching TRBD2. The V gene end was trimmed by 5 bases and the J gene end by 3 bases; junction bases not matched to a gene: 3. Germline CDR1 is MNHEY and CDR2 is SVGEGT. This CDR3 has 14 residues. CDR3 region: CASSNLAGGYEQYF. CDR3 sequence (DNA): TGTGCCAGCAGTAACCTAGCGGGAGGCTACGAGCAGTACTTC.

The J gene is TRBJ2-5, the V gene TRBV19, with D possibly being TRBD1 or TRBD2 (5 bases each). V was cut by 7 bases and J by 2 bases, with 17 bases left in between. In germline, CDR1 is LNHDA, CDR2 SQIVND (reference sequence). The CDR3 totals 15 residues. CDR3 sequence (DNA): TGTGCCAGTAAGCACGGGGACCGCTCACAAGAGACCCAGTACTTC. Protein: CASKHGDRSQETQYF.

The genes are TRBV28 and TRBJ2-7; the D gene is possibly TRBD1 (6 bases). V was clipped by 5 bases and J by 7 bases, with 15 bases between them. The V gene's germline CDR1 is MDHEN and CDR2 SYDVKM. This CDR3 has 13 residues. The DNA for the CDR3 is TGTGCCAGCAGTGAACAGGGTTCGGGGGAGCAGTACTTC. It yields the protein CASSEQGSGEQYF. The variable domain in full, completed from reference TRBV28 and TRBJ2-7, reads DVKVTQSSRYLVKRTGEKVFLECVQDMDHENMFWYRQDPGLGLRLIYFSYDVKMKEKGDIPEGYSVSREKKERFSLILESASTNQTSMYLCASSEQGSGEQYFGPGTRLTVT.

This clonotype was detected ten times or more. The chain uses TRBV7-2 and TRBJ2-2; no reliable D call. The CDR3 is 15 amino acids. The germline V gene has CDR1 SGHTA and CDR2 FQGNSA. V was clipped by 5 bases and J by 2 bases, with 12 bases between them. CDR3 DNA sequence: TGTGCCAGCAGCCTTCTCGGAATAAACACCGGGGAGCTGTTTTTT. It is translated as CASSLLGINTGELFF.

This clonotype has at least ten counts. The CDR3 nucleotides are TGTGCCCAACGTCTTAACAGGGGGAATAGCTCTGGGGCCAACGTCCTGACTTTC. It codes for CAQRLNRGNSSGANVLTF. The chain carries TRBV7-9 and TRBJ2-6; 8 bases map to TRBD1. The germline CDR1 and CDR2 sequences are SEHNR and FQNEAQ (reference sequence). The CDR3 is 18 amino acids. V gave up 11 bases and J gave up 0 bases; unmatched junction bases: 15.

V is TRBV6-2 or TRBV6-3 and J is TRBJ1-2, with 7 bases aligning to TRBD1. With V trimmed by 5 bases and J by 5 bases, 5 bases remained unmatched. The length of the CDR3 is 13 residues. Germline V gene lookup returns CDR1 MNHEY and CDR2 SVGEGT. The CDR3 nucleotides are TGTGCCAGCAGTCCACAGGGGACGTATGGCTACACCTTC. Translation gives CASSPQGTYGYTF.

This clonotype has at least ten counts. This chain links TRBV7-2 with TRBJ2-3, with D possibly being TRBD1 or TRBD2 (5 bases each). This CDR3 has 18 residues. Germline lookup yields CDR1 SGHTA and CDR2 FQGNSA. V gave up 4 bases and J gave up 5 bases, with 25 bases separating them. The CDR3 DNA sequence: TGTGCCAGCAGCTGGGGGTTGGTGCGGAGTTCCCTGGGAGATACGCAGTATTTT. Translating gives CASSWGLVRSSLGDTQYF. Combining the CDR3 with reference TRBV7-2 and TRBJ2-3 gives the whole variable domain GAGVSQSPSNKVTEKGKDVELRCDPISGHTALYWYRQSLGQGLEFLIYFQGNSAPDKSGLPSDRFSAERTGGSVSTLTIQRTQQEDSAVYLCASSWGLVRSSLGDTQYFGPGTRLTVL.

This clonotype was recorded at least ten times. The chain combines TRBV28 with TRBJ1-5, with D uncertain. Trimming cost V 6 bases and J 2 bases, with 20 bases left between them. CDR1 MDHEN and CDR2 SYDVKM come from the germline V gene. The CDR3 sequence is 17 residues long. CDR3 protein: CASSPYPGGEGNQPQHF. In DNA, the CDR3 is TGTGCCAGCAGCCCCTACCCCGGCGGGGAAGGCAATCAGCCCCAGCATTTT.

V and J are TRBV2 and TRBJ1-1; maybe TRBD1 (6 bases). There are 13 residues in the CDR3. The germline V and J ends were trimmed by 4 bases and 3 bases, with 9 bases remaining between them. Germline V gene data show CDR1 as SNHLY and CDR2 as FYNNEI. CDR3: CASSVEGDTEAFF. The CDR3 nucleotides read TGTGCCAGCAGTGTAGAGGGGGACACTGAAGCTTTCTTT.

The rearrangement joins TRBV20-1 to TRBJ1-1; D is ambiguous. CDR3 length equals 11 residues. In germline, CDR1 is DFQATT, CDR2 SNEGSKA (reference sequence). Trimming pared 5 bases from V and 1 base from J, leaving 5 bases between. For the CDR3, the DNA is TGCAGTGCTCACCAGAACACTGAAGCTTTCTTT. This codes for CSAHQNTEAFF.

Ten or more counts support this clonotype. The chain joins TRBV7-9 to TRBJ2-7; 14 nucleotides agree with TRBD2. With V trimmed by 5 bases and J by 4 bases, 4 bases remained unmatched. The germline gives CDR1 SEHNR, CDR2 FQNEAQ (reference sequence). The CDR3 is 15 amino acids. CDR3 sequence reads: CASSPGLAGGYEQYF. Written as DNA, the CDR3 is TGTGCCAGCAGCCCCGGACTAGCGGGAGGATACGAGCAGTACTTC.